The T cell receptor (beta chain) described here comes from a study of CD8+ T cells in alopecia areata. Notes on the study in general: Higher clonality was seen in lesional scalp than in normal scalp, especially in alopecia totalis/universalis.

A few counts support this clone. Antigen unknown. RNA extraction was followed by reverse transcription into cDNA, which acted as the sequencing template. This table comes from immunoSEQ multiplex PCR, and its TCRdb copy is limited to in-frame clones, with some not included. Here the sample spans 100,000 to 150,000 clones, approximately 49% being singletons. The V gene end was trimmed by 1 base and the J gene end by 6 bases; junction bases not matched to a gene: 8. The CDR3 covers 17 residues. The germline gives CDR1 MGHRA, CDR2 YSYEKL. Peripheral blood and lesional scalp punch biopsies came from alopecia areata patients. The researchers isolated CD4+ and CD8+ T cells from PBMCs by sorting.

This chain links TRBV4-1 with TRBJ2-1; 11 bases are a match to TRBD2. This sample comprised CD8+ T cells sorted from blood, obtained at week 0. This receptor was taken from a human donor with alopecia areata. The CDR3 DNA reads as TGCGCCAGCAGCCAAGTGGCTAGCGGGGGGTTAGGCAATGAGCAGTTCTTC. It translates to CASSQVASGGLGNEQFF.